The clone carrying this T cell receptor beta chain was seen once. This entry belongs to a study of PD-1 blockade in mismatch repair-deficient tumors. CDR3 length equals 14 residues. The V gene end was trimmed by 5 bases and the J gene end by 8 bases; junction bases not matched to a gene: 11. Germline-derived CDR1 and CDR2 are LNHDA and SQIVND (reference sequence). TCRdb keeps only in-frame clones here, not all; method: immunoSEQ multiplex PCR. The sample lists about 17,000 clones; over 70% were seen once. The sample was PBMCs, taken less than 25 weeks after starting pembrolizumab. The origin of this receptor is an adult with mismatch repair-deficient cancer. V is TRBV19 and J is TRBJ1-2, with TRBD1 matching over 7 bases. For the CDR3, the DNA is TGTGCCAGTAGTCCGGGACAGCTGATCGGGGGCTACACCTTC. Encoded protein: CASSPGQLIGGYTF.